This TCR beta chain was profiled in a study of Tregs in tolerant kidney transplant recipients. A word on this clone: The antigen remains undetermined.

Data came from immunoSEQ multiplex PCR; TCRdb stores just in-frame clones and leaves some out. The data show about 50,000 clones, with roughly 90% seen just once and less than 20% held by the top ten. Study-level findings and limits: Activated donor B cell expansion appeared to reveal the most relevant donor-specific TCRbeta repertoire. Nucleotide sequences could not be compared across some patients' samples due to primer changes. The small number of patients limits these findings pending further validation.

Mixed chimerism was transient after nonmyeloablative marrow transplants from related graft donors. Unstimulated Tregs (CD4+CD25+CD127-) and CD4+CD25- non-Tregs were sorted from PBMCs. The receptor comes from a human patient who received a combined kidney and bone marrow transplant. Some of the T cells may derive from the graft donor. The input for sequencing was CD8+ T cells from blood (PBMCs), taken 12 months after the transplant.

This CDR3 is CASNPILQDQPQHF. The DNA for the CDR3 is TGTGCCAGTAACCCAATTTTACAGGATCAGCCCCAGCATTTT. The chain employs TRBV19 and TRBJ1-5; D is perhaps TRBD1 (5 bases). V lost 7 bases and J 5 bases, leaving 15 bases between the germline ends. The CDR3 length is 14 residues. From germline, CDR1 is LNHDA and CDR2 SQIVND (reference sequence). The complete variable domain, with remaining parts taken from reference TRBV19 and TRBJ1-5, reads DGGITQSPKYLFRKEGQNVTLSCEQNLNHDAMYWYRQDPGQGLRLIYYSQIVNDFQKGDIAEGYSVSREKKESFPLTVTSAQKNPTAFYLCASNPILQDQPQHFGDGTRLSIL.